The clone carrying this T cell receptor (beta chain) has only a few counts. Its antigen is unidentified. The record originates from a study of CD8 T cells in ankylosing spondylitis. The CDR3 spans 17 residues. J was trimmed by 3 bases and V by 2 bases; bases with no gene match: 5. Germline-derived CDR1 and CDR2 are MNHEY and SVGAGI. Study outcomes and limitations: A TCR beta motif of under ten highly homologous variants seemed to mark ankylosing spondylitis blood. Within matched ankylosing spondylitis synovial fluid, disease-linked clones were reportedly significantly enriched. CD8+ cells made up the disease-linked clones, which were relatively rare in peripheral blood.

Quantitative 5'-RACE with molecular barcodes generated TCR beta libraries. From the 5' RACE reads, TCRdb called clonotypes with MiXCR, one entry per CDR3 protein. The data show 700,000 to 850,000 distinct CDR3 sequences, 10% to 15% seen once. Specimen: blood, either unsorted or a sorted T cell fraction (not recorded which). This sequence joins TRBV6-5 and TRBJ2-3, with TRBD2 identical over 13 bases. This clonotype was sampled from a male donor with ankylosing spondylitis. The CDR3 is CASSYDPTSGGTDTQYF. The CDR3 coding sequence is TGTGCCAGCAGTTACGATCCGACTAGCGGGGGGACAGATACGCAGTATTTT.